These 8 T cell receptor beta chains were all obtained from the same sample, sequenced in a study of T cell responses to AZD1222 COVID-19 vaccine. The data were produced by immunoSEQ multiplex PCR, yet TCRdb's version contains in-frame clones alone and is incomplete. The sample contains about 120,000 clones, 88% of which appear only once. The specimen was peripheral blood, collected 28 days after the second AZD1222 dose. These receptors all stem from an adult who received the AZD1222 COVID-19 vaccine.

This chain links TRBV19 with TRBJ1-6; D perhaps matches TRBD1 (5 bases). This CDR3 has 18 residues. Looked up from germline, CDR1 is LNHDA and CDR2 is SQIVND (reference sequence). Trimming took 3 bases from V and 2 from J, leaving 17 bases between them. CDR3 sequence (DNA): TGTGCCAGTAGTATTATGACGAGTGGACATACCTATAATTCACCCCTCCACTTT. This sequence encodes CASSIMTSGHTYNSPLHF. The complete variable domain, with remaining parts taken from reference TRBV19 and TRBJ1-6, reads DGGITQSPKYLFRKEGQNVTLSCEQNLNHDAMYWYRQDPGQGLRLIYYSQIVNDFQKGDIAEGYSVSREKKESFPLTVTSAQKNPTAFYLCASSIMTSGHTYNSPLHFGNGTRLTVT.

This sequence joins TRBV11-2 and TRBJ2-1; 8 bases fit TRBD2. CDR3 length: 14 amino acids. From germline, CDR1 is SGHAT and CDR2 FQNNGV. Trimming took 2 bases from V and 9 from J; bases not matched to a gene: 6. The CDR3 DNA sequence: TGTGCCAGCAGCTTATTTCAAGCGGGAGCTGAGCAGTTCTTC. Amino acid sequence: CASSLFQAGAEQFF.

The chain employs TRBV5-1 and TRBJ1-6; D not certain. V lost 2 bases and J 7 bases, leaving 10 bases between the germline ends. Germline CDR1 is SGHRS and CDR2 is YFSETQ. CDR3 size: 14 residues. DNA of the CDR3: TGCGCCAGCAGCTTAACGGATAAGAATTCACCCCTCCACTTT. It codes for CASSLTDKNSPLHF. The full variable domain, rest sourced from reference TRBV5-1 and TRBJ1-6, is KAGVTQTPRYLIKTRGQQVTLSCSPISGHRSVSWYQQTPGQGLQFLFEYFSETQRNKGNFPGRFSGRQFSNSRSEMNVSTLELGDSALYLCASSLTDKNSPLHFGNGTRLTVT.

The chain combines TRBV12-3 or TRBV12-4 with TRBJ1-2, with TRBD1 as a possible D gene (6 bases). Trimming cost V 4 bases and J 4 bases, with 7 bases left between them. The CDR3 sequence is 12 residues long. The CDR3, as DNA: TGTGCCAGCAGTTGGGACACCTATGGCTACACCTTC. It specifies CASSWDTYGYTF.

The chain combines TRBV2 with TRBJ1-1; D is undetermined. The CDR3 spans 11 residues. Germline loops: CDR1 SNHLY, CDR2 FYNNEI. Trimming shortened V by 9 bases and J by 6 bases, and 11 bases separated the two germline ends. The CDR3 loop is CASLLYSEAFF. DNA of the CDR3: TGTGCCAGTTTACTCTATTCTGAAGCTTTCTTT.

The CDR3 loop reads CASSFQVETQYF. CDR3 DNA: TGTGCCAGCAGCTTTCAGGTAGAGACCCAGTACTTC. V and J are TRBV5-4 and TRBJ2-5, with unresolved D. Germline values: CDR1 SGHNT, CDR2 YYREEE (reference sequence). V gave up 2 bases and J gave up 4 bases, with 6 bases separating them. The CDR3 runs to 12 residues.

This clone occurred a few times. The CDR3, as DNA: TGTGCCAGCTCGACCAGTAGTGTCCCCCGTTCCTACGAGCAGTACTTC. Its protein is CASSTSSVPRSYEQYF. The V and J genes are TRBV18 and TRBJ2-7; no clear D gene. Germline loops: CDR1 KGHSH, CDR2 LQKENI. V was shortened by 6 bases and J by 1 base, with 19 bases between the two germline ends. The CDR3 is 16 residues long.

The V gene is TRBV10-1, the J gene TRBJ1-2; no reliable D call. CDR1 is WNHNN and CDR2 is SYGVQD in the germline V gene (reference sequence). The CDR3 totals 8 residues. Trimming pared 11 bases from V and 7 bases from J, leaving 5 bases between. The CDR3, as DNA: TGCGCCGCCAGTGGCTACACCTTC. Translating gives CAASGYTF.